Below, 5 T cell receptor beta chains from the same sample are listed, as sequenced in a study of shared T cell receptors in the human thymus. Profiled with immunoSEQ multiplex PCR; TCRdb holds only in-frame clones, not every one. This table holds roughly 660,000 clones, roughly 90% found once. The same specimen was also included in a second study, on human thymus T cells.

Sequenced material: thymocytes. All receptors derive from a boy under three years old with a congenital heart defect.

Comments on this clone: The CDR3 ends on some other residue instead of the conserved phenylalanine or tryptophan, so this is likely a read error. It is unclear where the CDR3 begins or ends on the DNA, so no DNA is shown, and the CDR3 is as TCRdb lists it. The chain has TRBV2 and TRBJ2-7; the D segment call TRBD2 is taken from the table without a DNA check. The CDR3 comprises 15 residues, both ends counted. Germline V gene data show CDR1 as SNHLY and CDR2 as FYNNEI. The CDR3 spells CASSETEGSGQNPEI.

The chain links TRBV29-1 to TRBJ2-1; 14 nucleotides match TRBD2. The CDR3 is 14 amino acids. The junction had 6 bases not matched to a gene; V was cut back by 6 bases and J by 8 bases. The V gene's germline CDR1 is SQVTM and CDR2 ANQGSEA. The CDR3 spells CSVGLAGGSYEQFF. The CDR3 DNA reads TGCAGCGTCGGACTAGCGGGGGGAAGCTATGAGCAGTTCTTC.

V and J are TRBV11-1 and TRBJ2-5; TRBD1 matches 8 bases. CDR1 SGHAT and CDR2 FQDESV come from the germline V gene (reference sequence). This CDR3 is built from 15 residues. V lost 5 bases and J lost 2; bases outside the gene matches: 7. DNA for the CDR3: TGTGCCAGCAGCGTCCGACAGGGGACACAAGAGACCCAGTACTTC. Translating gives CASSVRQGTQETQYF.

This chain connects TRBV4-3 to TRBJ2-2, with TRBD1 as a possible D gene (6 bases). CDR3 length equals 16 residues. The ends were cut back, 1 base at V and 4 bases at J, with 13 bases in the middle. Germline CDR1 LGHNA, CDR2 YSLEER. The CDR3 loop is CASSQVIQGSTGELFF. CDR3 DNA: TGCGCCAGCAGCCAAGTTATCCAGGGGTCCACCGGGGAGCTGTTTTTT.

The chain carries TRBV7-2 and TRBJ2-7; 10 bases line up with TRBD2. This CDR3 has 16 residues. J lost 3 bases, V lost 1 base, and 6 bases had no gene match. Germline lookup yields CDR1 SGHTA and CDR2 FQGNSA. This chain's CDR3 is CASSLVASGRGYEQYF. The CDR3 nucleotides read TGTGCCAGCAGCTTAGTGGCTAGCGGGAGAGGCTACGAGCAGTACTTC.